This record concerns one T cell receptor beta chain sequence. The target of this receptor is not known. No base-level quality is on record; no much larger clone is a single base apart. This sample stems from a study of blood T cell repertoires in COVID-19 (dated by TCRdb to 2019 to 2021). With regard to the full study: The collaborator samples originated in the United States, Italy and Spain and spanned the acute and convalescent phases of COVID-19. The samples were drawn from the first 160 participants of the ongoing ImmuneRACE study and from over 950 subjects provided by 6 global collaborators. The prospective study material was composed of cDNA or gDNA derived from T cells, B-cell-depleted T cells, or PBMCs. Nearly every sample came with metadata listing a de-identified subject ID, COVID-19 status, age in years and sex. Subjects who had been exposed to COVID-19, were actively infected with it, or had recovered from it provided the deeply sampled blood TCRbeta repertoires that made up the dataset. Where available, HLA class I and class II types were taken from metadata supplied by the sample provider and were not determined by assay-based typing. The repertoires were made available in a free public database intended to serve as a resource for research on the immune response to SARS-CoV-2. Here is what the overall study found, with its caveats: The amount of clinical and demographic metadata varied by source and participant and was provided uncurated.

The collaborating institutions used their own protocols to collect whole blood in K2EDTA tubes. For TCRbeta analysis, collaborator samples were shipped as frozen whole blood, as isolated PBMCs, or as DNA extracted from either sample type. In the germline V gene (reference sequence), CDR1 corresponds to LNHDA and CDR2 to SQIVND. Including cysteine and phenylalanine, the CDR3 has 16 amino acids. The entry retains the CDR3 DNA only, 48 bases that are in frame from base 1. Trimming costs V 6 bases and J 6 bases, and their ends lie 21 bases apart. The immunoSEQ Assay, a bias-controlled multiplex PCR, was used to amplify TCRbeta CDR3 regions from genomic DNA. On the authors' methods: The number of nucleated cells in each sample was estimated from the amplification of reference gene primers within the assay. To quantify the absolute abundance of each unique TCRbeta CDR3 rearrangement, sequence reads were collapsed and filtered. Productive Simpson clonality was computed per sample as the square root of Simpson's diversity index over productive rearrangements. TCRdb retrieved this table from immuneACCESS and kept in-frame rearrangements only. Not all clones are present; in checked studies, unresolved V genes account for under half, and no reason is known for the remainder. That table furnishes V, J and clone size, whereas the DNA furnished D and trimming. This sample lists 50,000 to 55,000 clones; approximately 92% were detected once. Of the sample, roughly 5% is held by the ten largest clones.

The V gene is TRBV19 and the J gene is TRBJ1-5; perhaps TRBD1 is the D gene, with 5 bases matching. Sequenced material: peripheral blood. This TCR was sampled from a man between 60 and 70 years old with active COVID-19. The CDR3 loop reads CASSPWRGNFGQPQHF. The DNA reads TGTGCCAGTAGCCCCTGGAGGGGAAATTTCGGTCAGCCCCAGCATTTT.